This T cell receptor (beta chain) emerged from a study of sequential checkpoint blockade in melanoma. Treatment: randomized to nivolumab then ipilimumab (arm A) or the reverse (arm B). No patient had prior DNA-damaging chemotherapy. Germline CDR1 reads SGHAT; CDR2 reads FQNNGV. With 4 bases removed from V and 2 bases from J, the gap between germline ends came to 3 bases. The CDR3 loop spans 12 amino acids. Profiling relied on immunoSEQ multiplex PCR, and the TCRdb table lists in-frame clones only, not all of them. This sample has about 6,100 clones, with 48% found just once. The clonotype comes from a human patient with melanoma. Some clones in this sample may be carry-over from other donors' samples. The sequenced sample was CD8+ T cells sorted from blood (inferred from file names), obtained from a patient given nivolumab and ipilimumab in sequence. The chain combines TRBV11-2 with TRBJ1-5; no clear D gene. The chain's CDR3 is CASSSGNQPQHF. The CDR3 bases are TGTGCCAGCAGCTCGGGCAATCAGCCCCAGCATTTT.